The rows below give T cell receptor beta chains drawn from one sample of a study of cytomegalovirus exposure and HLA in healthy donors. The protocol was immunoSEQ multiplex PCR, while the TCRdb copy is restricted to in-frame clones and leaves out a portion. The sample contains roughly 84,000 clones, roughly 93% of which appear only once. The sequencing sample was made of PBMCs. All receptors derive from a man in his thirties or forties in good health and CMV-seronegative. The CDR3 runs from the conserved cysteine through the conserved F or W. Fields, in order: V gene, CDR3 length, J gene, clone size, D gene, CDR3 DNA, CDR3 protein. The D gene is left open where the match is weak. Size is omitted from some rows. Given values are once, few, many or a class for expanded clones.

TRBV10-1	15	TRBJ2-1	NA	TRBD2	TGCGCCAGCAGTGAGGGACTAGCGGGAACGTCCGAGCAGTTCTTC	CASSEGLAGTSEQFF
TRBV7-9	14	TRBJ1-1	NA	TRBD1	TGTGCCAGCAGCGAGCCCGGGACAGGGACAATCGCTTTCTTT	CASSEPGTGTIAFF
TRBV27	13	TRBJ2-1	once	NA	TGTGCCAGCAGTTTATCCGCCTACAATGAGCAGTTCTTC	CASSLSAYNEQFF
TRBV2	12	TRBJ2-3	NA	NA	TGTGCCAGCAACAATCAGGTAGATACGCAGTATTTT	CASNNQVDTQYF
TRBV20-1	11	TRBJ1-1	NA	NA	TGCAGTGCCAAGCAGAACACTGAAGCTTTCTTT	CSAKQNTEAFF
TRBV14	18	TRBJ1-2	once	TRBD1	TGTGCCAGCAGCCAAGATGCAGGGGGAGAGGGTCCGCTCTATGGCTACACCTTC	CASSQDAGGEGPLYGYTF
TRBV4-1	20	TRBJ2-3	NA	NA	TGCGCCAGCAGCCAAGATTCTTTTTCCGGACAGAAGATATACACAGATACGCAGTATTTT	CASSQDSFSGQKIYTDTQYF
TRBV19	14	TRBJ2-2	NA	NA	TGTGCCAGTAGTATTACTGGGAACACCGGGGAGCTGTTTTTT	CASSITGNTGELFF
TRBV28	16	TRBJ1-2	NA	NA	TGTGCCAGCAGTTTTGTCCTGCGGGGGGCAACAAGTGGCTACACCTTC	CASSFVLRGATSGYTF
TRBV28	15	TRBJ1-2	NA	NA	TGTGCCAGCAGTTTACCGGGGATGAACCTCTATGGCTACACCTTC	CASSLPGMNLYGYTF
TRBV28	13	TRBJ1-1	NA	NA	TGTGCCAGCACCAAACAGTGGAACACTGAAGCTTTCTTT	CASTKQWNTEAFF
TRBV2	15	TRBJ2-2	NA	TRBD1	TGTGCCAGCAGTCCTTCAGGGGGGAACACCGGGGAGCTGTTTTTT	CASSPSGGNTGELFF
TRBV9	15	TRBJ2-5	NA	NA	TGTGCCAGCAGCGCAGCCGGGGGACTTAGGGAGACCCAGTACTTC	CASSAAGGLRETQYF
TRBV10-1	13	TRBJ1-5	few	NA	TGCGCCAGCAGTGAGTCGACGGGTCAGCCCCAGCATTTT	CASSESTGQPQHF
TRBV5-4	17	TRBJ2-2	few	NA	TGTGCCAGCAGCTTAGGTTCGTACGGTAGCGTTCCCGGGGAGCTGTTTTTT	CASSLGSYGSVPGELFF
TRBV6-4	14	TRBJ1-2	NA	TRBD1	TGTGCCAGCAGCGCGACAGGGGGGAACTATGGCTACACCTTC	CASSATGGNYGYTF
TRBV28	14	TRBJ1-5	once	NA	TGTGCCAGCAGTAGACATGATAGCAATCAGCCCCAGCATTTT	CASSRHDSNQPQHF
TRBV10-3	13	TRBJ2-3	NA	NA	TGTGCCATAAACCGAGATTCCGCAGATACGCAGTATTTT	CAINRDSADTQYF
TRBV6-1	13	TRBJ1-2	NA	TRBD1	TGTGCCAGCAGGAGGACAGGCAACTATGGCTACACCTTC	CASRRTGNYGYTF
TRBV28	15	TRBJ1-3	NA	NA	TGTGCCAGCAGCAACAGGGCTTTCTCTGGAAACACCATATATTTT	CASSNRAFSGNTIYF
TRBV2	14	TRBJ2-2	NA	NA	TGTGCCAGCAGTGATTACAGGCTCGCCGGGGAGCTGTTTTTT	CASSDYRLAGELFF
TRBV7-6	15	TRBJ1-4	NA	NA	TGTGCCAGCAGGCCACAGACAGGAGGAATGGAAAAACTGTTTTTT	CASRPQTGGMEKLFF
TRBV6-1	14	TRBJ2-5	NA	TRBD1	TGTGCCAGCAGTGGGAGACAGGGGTACGAGACCCAGTACTTC	CASSGRQGYETQYF
TRBV10-3	15	TRBJ2-7	NA	TRBD2	TGTGCCATCAGTGAAGCGCTAGCGGGGGCCTACGAGCAGTACTTC	CAISEALAGAYEQYF
TRBV29-1	13	TRBJ1-1	NA	NA	TGCAGCGGGGGGGGGACATTTAACACTGAAGCTTTCTTT	CSGGGTFNTEAFF
TRBV14	15	TRBJ2-1	NA	NA	TGTGCCAGCAGCCGAGTATCGAAGAACGGGAATGAGCAGTTCTTC	CASSRVSKNGNEQFF
TRBV11-3	14	TRBJ2-3	NA	NA	TGTGCCAGCAGCTTAGGCAGGGGCACAGATACGCAGTATTTT	CASSLGRGTDTQYF
TRBV14	13	TRBJ1-5	NA	NA	TGTGCCAGCAGCCAAGAACGGGATCAGCCCCAGCATTTT	CASSQERDQPQHF
TRBV5-4	15	TRBJ2-5	NA	NA	TGTGCCAGCGCTTGGGGGAGGCAAGAAGGAGAGACCCAGTACTTC	CASAWGRQEGETQYF
TRBV7-2	15	TRBJ1-2	NA	TRBD1	TGTGCCAGCAGCTTAGTGACAGGGCTGGGCTATGGCTACACCTTC	CASSLVTGLGYGYTF
TRBV5-1	14	TRBJ1-4	few	NA	TGCGCCAGCAGTAAGGAGGGAATGGGCGAAAAACTGTTTTTT	CASSKEGMGEKLFF
TRBV7-8	15	TRBJ2-1	NA	NA	TGTGCCAGCAGCTTGGACACCTTCCCAACCAATGAGCAGTTCTTC	CASSLDTFPTNEQFF
TRBV5-1	14	TRBJ2-5	NA	NA	TGCGCCAGCAGGTCACTGCGTCCCTGGGAGACCCAGTACTTC	CASRSLRPWETQYF
TRBV25-1	15	TRBJ2-1	NA	TRBD2	TGTGCCAGCAGTGGAACTAGCGGGGGGGCCACTGAGCAGTTCTTC	CASSGTSGGATEQFF
TRBV2	14	TRBJ2-3	NA	NA	TGTGCCAGCAGACGCGGTGCTGGCCCAGATACGCAGTATTTT	CASRRGAGPDTQYF
TRBV7-6	19	TRBJ2-3	NA	TRBD2	TGTGCCAGCAGCTTAGGCCGGGGTCTAGCGGGGGGTGGCACAGATACGCAGTATTTT	CASSLGRGLAGGGTDTQYF